A selection of T cell receptor beta chains follows, all from one sample in a study of CD8+ T cells in alopecia areata. Sequencing used immunoSEQ multiplex PCR; TCRdb keeps in-frame clones, though not all of them. The data hold roughly 170,000 clones, with under 60% observed a single time. Sequencing was performed on CD8+ T cells sorted from blood, taken at week 24, from a patient treated with tofacitinib. The receptors derive from a human donor with alopecia areata. The CDR3 runs from the conserved cysteine through the conserved F or W. Each record gives: V gene, D gene, clone size, J gene, CDR3 DNA, CDR3 protein. The D gene is left open where the match is weak. Only part of the rows carry a size: once, few, many, or a class if the clone is expanded.

V: TRBV19; D: -; size: -; J: TRBJ1-2; DNA: TGTGCCACCACCGAGGGGTATGGCTACACCTTC; CDR3: CATTEGYGYTF
V: TRBV4-2; D: -; size: -; J: TRBJ1-5; DNA: TGTGCCAGCAGCCAGGTGGCCAGTAGCAATCAGCCCCAGCATTTT; CDR3: CASSQVASSNQPQHF
V: TRBV9; D: -; size: -; J: TRBJ1-2; DNA: TGTGCCAGCAGCTCCAGCCTGGGGGGAGATGGCTACACCTTC; CDR3: CASSSSLGGDGYTF
V: TRBV7-9; D: -; size: few; J: TRBJ2-3; DNA: TGTGCCAGCACTAAACGCGTGGCAGATCCTAGCACAGATACGCAGTATTTT; CDR3: CASTKRVADPSTDTQYF
V: TRBV5-1; D: TRBD1; size: -; J: TRBJ1-5; DNA: TGCGCCACTCAGCCTCCGGACAGGGGGGATCAGCAGCATCAGCCCCAGCATTTT; CDR3: CATQPPDRGDQQHQPQHF
V: TRBV6-5; D: -; size: -; J: TRBJ2-1; DNA: TGTGCCAGCAGTTACTCGAGATCGACCTCGTTCTTC; CDR3: CASSYSRSTSFF
V: TRBV7-3; D: -; size: -; J: TRBJ2-2; DNA: TGTGCCAGCAGCCCCTTGGGTGGTAACACCGGGGAGCTGTTTTTT; CDR3: CASSPLGGNTGELFF
V: TRBV5-6; D: -; size: -; J: TRBJ1-1; DNA: TGTGCCAGCAGCTACGCCAAAGCTGAAGCTTTCTTT; CDR3: CASSYAKAEAFF
V: TRBV4-1; D: -; size: -; J: TRBJ2-1; DNA: TGCGCCAGCAGCCACCCCCCAGGTGGGGGTGGACGGTACAATGAGCAGTTCTTC; CDR3: CASSHPPGGGGRYNEQFF
V: TRBV30; D: -; size: -; J: TRBJ2-7; DNA: TGTGCCTGGAGTGCAAACTACGAGCAGTACTTC; CDR3: CAWSANYEQYF